Sequencing of this T cell receptor (beta chain) was carried out in a study of blood T cell repertoires in COVID-19. Study-wide context: COVID-19 samples from acute and convalescent phases originated in the United States, Italy and Spain. The cDNA or gDNA used as material had been derived from T cells, B-cell-depleted T cells, or PBMCs.

CDR3 size: 17 residues. The junction had 4 bases not matched to a gene; V was cut back by 2 bases and J by 1 base. Germline CDR1 MNHGY, CDR2 SAAAGT. Repertoires were generated with immunoSEQ multiplex PCR, while TCRdb's copy carries only in-frame clones and drops some. Among around 280,000 clones, roughly nine tenths were seen once, and the ten largest hold 2.2%. Sample: peripheral blood. The chain joins TRBV6-8 to TRBJ2-3; 12 bases match TRBD2. This TCR derives from a woman aged 50 to 60 who had recovered from COVID-19. CDR3 bases: TGTGCCAGCAGTTACCCTCGACTAGCGGGGGGCACAGATACGCAGTATTTT. Translating gives CASSYPRLAGGTDTQYF.